These T cell receptor beta chains were read from a single sample in a study of PD-1 blockade in classical Hodgkin lymphoma. Profiled with immunoSEQ multiplex PCR; TCRdb holds only in-frame clones, not every one. Here the sample spans approximately 8,100 clones, around 88% being singletons. This material consisted of peripheral blood mononuclear cells (PBMCs), taken before the fourth cycle of nivolumab. Receptors originate from a human donor with classical Hodgkin lymphoma. CDR3s leave out the opening cysteine and the closing phenylalanine or tryptophan. A row's size may be missing; if present it is once, few, many or a size class.

V gene	clone size	CDR3 protein
TRBV2	NA	ASSGINRVHYGYT
TRBV2	NA	ASSVLQETQY
TRBV11-2	NA	ASSLDRWDRGQYEQY
TRBV2	NA	ASSVHKTYGYT
TRBV28	NA	ASRQGTYEQY
TRBV6-1	NA	ASSARGADSYEQY
TRBV27	NA	ASSLSIGKAQY
TRBV9	NA	ASSPRQGAGANVLT
TRBV18	NA	ASSPRSGNSGANVLT
TRBV13	NA	ASSFRGRSNEQF
TRBV14	once	ASSQEGLGYYEQY
TRBV19	few	ASSPTGVINEKLF
TRBV6-5	NA	ASSYGQNQETQY
TRBV6-6	NA	ASREGGDGQPQH
TRBV18	NA	ASSVRQAGGYNEQF
TRBV27	NA	ASKSQGANEKLF
TRBV7-2	NA	ASSLASAGGYT
TRBV25-1	NA	ASSDRGAGSGANVLT
TRBV5-6	NA	ASSRTGGSPLH
TRBV2	NA	ASSEAFTSGRYIQY
TRBV19	NA	ASRSLGTGVTEAF
TRBV29-1	NA	SVPGHLHTDTQY
TRBV9	NA	ASSVAGGGHEQF
TRBV6-1	NA	ASSRDEAYEQY
TRBV4-3	NA	ASSQLGEKLF
TRBV14	NA	ASSPLRDNSYEQY
TRBV7-9	NA	ASSLGEASGPSSYEQY
TRBV30	NA	AWSVYEGQTGNQPQH
TRBV7-9	NA	ASSLEQGASGNTIY
TRBV7-7	NA	ASSLDTSYEQY
TRBV2	once	ASRVAGGRHNEQF
TRBV7-2	large	ASSSGVGPNTEAF
TRBV2	NA	ASSEIRGTGELF
TRBV6-1	NA	ASTERQPYEQY
TRBV11-2	NA	ASSSTSGRAEY
TRBV7-9	NA	ASSLTGYEQY
TRBV28	NA	ASSRSPESPYEQY
TRBV5-1	NA	ASRPGTAYEQY
TRBV6-5	NA	ASTPRDRGTDTQY
TRBV28	NA	ASSLGRAQDEQY
TRBV6-1	NA	ASRIMEQYEQY
TRBV2	NA	ASGRAPGSYEQY
TRBV5-1	NA	ASSGVDPRNNEQF
TRBV4-1	NA	ASRQGVNQPQH
TRBV29-1	NA	SVGTGTGGIYEQY
TRBV10-3	NA	AISETGPPYEQY
TRBV7-3	NA	ASSLGRIPWWETQY
TRBV9	NA	ASSERRAGYNEQF
TRBV9	once	ASSVGEGLYEKLF
TRBV2	NA	ASSEALPGAAYEQY
TRBV6-4	few	ASSDTINRGPLSNTEAF
TRBV27	NA	ASSLGQDVETQY
TRBV19	NA	ASSSTSNQPQH
TRBV6-1	NA	ASSALTGSGELF
TRBV7-6	NA	ASSLTGTRANEQF